One sample yielded the 14 T cell receptor beta chains listed below, sequenced in a study of T cell changes during pregnancy in multiple sclerosis. The assay was immunoSEQ multiplex PCR, and TCRdb's table has in-frame clones only and misses some. Among more than 35,000 clones listed, around 89% were seen once. This specimen consisted of CD4+ T cells from peripheral blood mononuclear cells, obtained in the second trimester of pregnancy. The receptors here all came from a female donor with multiple sclerosis, enrolled in a pregnancy study.

A note on this clone: Different DNA sequences within this sample yield the same CDR3. The chain links TRBV6-5 to TRBJ2-7, with 10 bases lining up with TRBD2. Germline CDR1 is MNHEY and CDR2 is SVGAGI. V lost 6 bases and J lost 2; bases outside the gene matches: 4. This CDR3 has 14 residues. This CDR3 is CASSRTSGTYEQYF. CDR3 DNA sequence: TGTGCCAGCAGCCGGACTAGCGGAACCTACGAGCAGTACTTC.

The chain recombines TRBV11-1 with TRBJ2-3; 8 nucleotides line up with TRBD1. The CDR3 contains 14 residues. Germline V gene lookup returns CDR1 SGHAT and CDR2 FQDESV (reference sequence). The junction had 9 bases not matched to a gene; V was cut back by 5 bases and J by 8 bases. This chain's CDR3 is CASSPRQGTVTQYF. The CDR3 nucleotides read TGTGCCAGCAGCCCACGACAGGGGACGGTTACGCAGTATTTT.

This chain joins TRBV27 and TRBJ2-7; perhaps TRBD1 as D (6 bases). With 6 bases removed from V and 5 bases from J, the gap between germline ends came to 20 bases. The germline V gene encodes CDR1 MNHEY and CDR2 SMNVEV (reference sequence). The length of the CDR3 is 15 residues. In DNA, the CDR3 is TGTGCCAGCAGCCCCTTACAGGGTGGTAGTGACGAGCAGTACTTC. Encoded protein: CASSPLQGGSDEQYF.

The chain employs TRBV7-2 and TRBJ2-5; possibly TRBD2 for D (5 bases). The CDR3 totals 16 residues. Germline V gene sequence: CDR1 SGHTA, CDR2 FQGNSA. V lost 3 bases to trimming and J lost 2 bases, with 16 bases between them. The CDR3 reads CASSFQSVAMQETQYF. In DNA form, the CDR3 reads TGTGCCAGCAGCTTCCAATCCGTAGCGATGCAAGAGACCCAGTACTTC.

The chain links TRBV6-6 to TRBJ2-2, with 8 bases fitting TRBD2. In germline, CDR1 is MNHNY, CDR2 SVGAGI (reference sequence). This CDR3 is 16 amino acids long. Trimming removed 1 base from V and 5 bases from J; junction bases left unmatched: 6. This CDR3 is CASSYYSGGGTGELFF. The CDR3, as DNA: TGTGCCAGCAGTTACTACTCGGGAGGGGGAACCGGGGAGCTGTTTTTT.

V gene TRBV27 combines with J gene TRBJ2-5, with 9 bases aligning to TRBD2. CDR3 length: 16 amino acids. Germline V CDR1 and CDR2: MNHEY, SMNVEV (reference sequence). The J segment lost 4 bases and the V segment lost 6 bases, leaving 12 bases of the junction unmatched. CDR3 nucleotides: TGTGCCAGCAGCCCCCGAGGGCTAGCGGGACTAGAGACCCAGTACTTC. Translating it yields CASSPRGLAGLETQYF.

This chain uses TRBV27 with TRBJ2-3, with TRBD2 matching 8 bases. The length of the CDR3 is 16 residues. Losses at the gene ends were 2 bases for V and 1 base for J; bases not matched to a gene: 5. Per germline, CDR1 MNHEY and CDR2 SMNVEV (reference sequence). The CDR3 nucleotides read TGTGCCAGCAGTTTACGGGGGGGCTTGGGCACAGATACGCAGTATTTT. Protein product: CASSLRGGLGTDTQYF.

The rearrangement links TRBV4-3 to TRBJ1-2, with TRBD1 identical over 7 bases. This CDR3 is built from 18 residues. Per the germline V gene, CDR1 is LGHNA and CDR2 is YSLEER. V was clipped by 0 bases and J by 0 bases; unmatched bases: 10. The CDR3 loop reads CASSQDWGQPISNYGYTF. CDR3 DNA: TGCGCCAGCAGCCAAGATTGGGGACAGCCTATCTCTAACTATGGCTACACCTTC.

This chain uses TRBV20-1 with TRBJ1-2, with unresolved D. V was cut by 3 bases and J by 6 bases, with 8 bases left in between. CDR1 DFQATT and CDR2 SNEGSKA come from the germline V gene (reference sequence). The CDR3 has 11 residues. The CDR3 DNA follows: TGCAGTGCTAGCTATAATAATGGCTACACCTTC. Residues: CSASYNNGYTF.

CDR3 sequence (DNA): TGTGCCAGTAGTATAGTCCGGGGCGAGCAGTACTTC. Its protein is CASSIVRGEQYF. V is TRBV19 and J is TRBJ2-7; tentatively, D is TRBD2 (5 bases). The CDR3 is made up of 12 amino acids. The V and J ends lost 1 base and 6 bases respectively, with 7 bases between them. CDR1 is LNHDA and CDR2 is SQIVND in the germline V gene (reference sequence).

The V call is TRBV29-1, the J call TRBJ2-3; 11 nucleotides agree with TRBD2. The length of the CDR3 is 17 residues. The trim removed 4 bases at V and 2 bases at J, leaving 11 bases unmatched. Germline V CDR1 and CDR2: SQVTM, ANQGSEA. CDR3 sequence reads: CSVAGLAEDSYTDTQYF. As DNA, the CDR3 is TGCAGCGTTGCGGGACTAGCGGAGGACTCATACACAGATACGCAGTATTTT.

This chain connects TRBV5-1 to TRBJ2-7; 9 bases align to TRBD1. The V gene's germline CDR1 is SGHRS and CDR2 YFSETQ. With 7 bases clipped from V and 7 bases from J, the junction kept 15 bases outside the gene matches. The CDR3 has 15 amino acids. The CDR3 DNA reads as TGCGCCAGCTCACGGACAGGGGCATCCTTCGAGGAGCAGTACTTC. This gives the protein CASSRTGASFEEQYF.

This chain links TRBV19 with TRBJ1-5; 9 bases line up with TRBD1. CDR3 size: 14 residues. V shed 6 bases, J shed 1 base, and the junction held 1 base outside the gene matches. The germline CDR1 and CDR2 sequences are LNHDA and SQIVND (reference sequence). The CDR3 nucleotides are TGTGCCAGTAGGGGACAGGGAAGCAATCAGCCCCAGCATTTT. This gives the protein CASRGQGSNQPQHF.

The V gene is TRBV27, the J gene TRBJ2-1; 7 nucleotides agree with TRBD2. CDR3 length equals 15 residues. Germline lookup yields CDR1 MNHEY and CDR2 SMNVEV (reference sequence). J lost 4 bases, V lost 5 bases, and 8 bases had no gene match. CDR3 nucleotides: TGTGCCAGCAGTCCCCGTGGGACTATTTACAATGAGCAGTTCTTC. Its translation: CASSPRGTIYNEQFF.